A single sample is the source of the 12 T cell receptor beta chains below, sequenced in a study of blood T cell repertoires in COVID-19. Clones were read by immunoSEQ multiplex PCR, and TCRdb kept only the in-frame ones, dropping some. In the table there are roughly 40,000 clones, about 87% of which are singletons. Source material: peripheral blood. These receptors were obtained from a woman in her thirties or forties with acute or convalescent COVID-19.

This clone was seen a few times. The chain uses TRBV30 and TRBJ1-4, with a tentative D call TRBD1 (5 bases). Trimming removed 0 bases from V and 8 bases from J, with 16 bases in between. The CDR3 is 15 residues long. Germline CDR1 GTSNPN, CDR2 SVGIG (reference sequence). CDR3 DNA: TGTGCCTGGAGTGTACCCAGGGTTGGAAACGAAAAACTGTTTTTT. Protein sequence: CAWSVPRVGNEKLFF.

The V and J genes are TRBV3-1 (or the pseudogene TRBV3-2) and TRBJ1-5, with D perhaps TRBD1 (5 bases). This CDR3 comprises 12 residues. Germline V gene sequence: CDR1 LGHDT, CDR2 YNNKEL (reference sequence). V dropped 2 bases and J dropped 8 bases, with 7 bases sitting between them. The CDR3 protein is CASSQWGEPQHF. CDR3 DNA sequence: TGTGCCAGCAGCCAATGGGGGGAGCCCCAGCATTTT.

The chain employs TRBV4-2 and TRBJ2-1; D is unclear. This CDR3 contains 16 residues. V lost 6 bases to trimming and J lost 5 bases, with 20 bases between them. Germline CDR1 and CDR2: LGHNA and YNFKEQ. The CDR3: CASRALGYYGNNEQFF. Written as DNA, the CDR3 is TGTGCCAGCAGGGCCCTGGGCTATTACGGCAACAATGAGCAGTTCTTC.

J is TRBJ1-5 and V is TRBV10-3; D not certain. The germline V gene has CDR1 ENHRY and CDR2 SYGVKD. V lost 6 bases and J 0 bases, leaving 3 bases between the germline ends. This CDR3 has 12 amino acids. The CDR3 here is CAISVSNQPQHF. The CDR3 nucleotides read TGTGCCATCAGCGTTAGCAATCAGCCCCAGCATTTT.

The rearrangement uses TRBV7-9 and TRBJ2-1; 9 bases agree with TRBD1. The CDR3 runs to 15 residues. V was clipped by 1 base and J by 6 bases; unmatched bases: 4. CDR1 SEHNR and CDR2 FQNEAQ come from the germline V gene (reference sequence). CDR3 residues: CASSLGDRGSNEQFF. The CDR3 bases are TGTGCCAGCAGCTTAGGTGACAGGGGGAGCAATGAGCAGTTCTTC.

V gene TRBV6-5 combines with J gene TRBJ2-7; TRBD2 aligns across 7 bases. This CDR3 is 14 amino acids long. V shed 6 bases and J 2 bases; nucleotides not matched to a gene: 7. Germline values: CDR1 MNHEY, CDR2 SVGAGI. CDR3 region: CASSVGGGTYEQYF. CDR3 DNA sequence: TGTGCCAGCAGCGTGGGGGGGGGAACCTACGAGCAGTACTTC.

V gene TRBV6-5 combines with J gene TRBJ2-7; 10 nucleotides agree with TRBD1. V dropped 6 bases and J dropped 1; count of bases not matched to a gene: 0. Germline V lookup: CDR1 MNHEY, CDR2 SVGAGI. The CDR3 length is 13 residues. CDR3 sequence (DNA): TGTGCCAGCAGGGGACAGGGGTCCTACGAGCAGTACTTC. The encoded protein is CASRGQGSYEQYF.

The V call is TRBV6-5, the J call TRBJ2-1; 10 positions agree with TRBD2. With V trimmed by 5 bases and J by 8 bases, 6 bases remained unmatched. Germline V CDR1 and CDR2: MNHEY, SVGAGI. The CDR3 is 14 residues long. The CDR3 spells CASSRAGGKDEQFF. The DNA for the CDR3 is TGTGCCAGCAGTAGAGCGGGGGGGAAGGATGAGCAGTTCTTC.

The chain recombines TRBV6-5 with TRBJ1-4; unclear D gene. The CDR3 is 16 residues long. Trimming took 2 bases from V and 5 from J, leaving 15 bases between them. Germline assignment: CDR1 MNHEY and CDR2 SVGAGI. DNA of the CDR3: TGTGCCAGCAGTTACGGTTGGGTCCAGGCAAATGAAAAACTGTTTTTT. Amino acid sequence: CASSYGWVQANEKLFF.

This rearrangement joins TRBV7-2 to TRBJ1-2; possible D gene TRBD1, 5 bases. Germline loops: CDR1 SGHTA, CDR2 FQGNSA. The CDR3 loop spans 14 amino acids. V dropped 0 bases and J dropped 6 bases, with 11 bases sitting between them. The CDR3, as DNA: TGTGCCAGCAGCTTAGCTGCGGGGGAGCATGGCTACACCTTC. Its protein product is CASSLAAGEHGYTF.

The chain carries TRBV27 and TRBJ2-7; 16 bases are a match to TRBD2. V lost 2 bases, J lost 8 bases, and 3 bases stayed unmatched. The V gene's germline CDR1 is MNHEY and CDR2 SMNVEV (reference sequence). This CDR3 has 15 residues. The CDR3 region is CASSLEGLAGGKQYF. CDR3 DNA: TGTGCCAGCAGTTTAGAGGGACTAGCGGGAGGGAAGCAGTACTTC.

This clone has only one observation. This chain links TRBV5-6 with TRBJ2-3; 9 bases match TRBD2. This CDR3 is 15 amino acids long. V lost 1 base, J lost 5 bases, and 5 bases stayed unmatched. Per germline, CDR1 SGHDT and CDR2 YYEEEE. For the CDR3, the DNA is TGTGCCAGCAGCTTGCCTAGCGGGGCGGGAGATACGCAGTATTTT. Translated, it gives CASSLPSGAGDTQYF.